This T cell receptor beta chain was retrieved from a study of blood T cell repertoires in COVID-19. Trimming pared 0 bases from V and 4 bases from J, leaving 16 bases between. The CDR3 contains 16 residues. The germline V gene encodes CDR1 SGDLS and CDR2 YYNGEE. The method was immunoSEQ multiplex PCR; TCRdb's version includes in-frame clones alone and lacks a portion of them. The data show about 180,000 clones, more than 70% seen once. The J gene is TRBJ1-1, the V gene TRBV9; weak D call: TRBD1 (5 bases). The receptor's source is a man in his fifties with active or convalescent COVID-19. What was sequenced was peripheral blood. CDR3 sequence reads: CASSVDPSGRGTEAFF. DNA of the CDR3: TGTGCCAGCAGCGTAGACCCCTCAGGGCGGGGCACTGAAGCTTTCTTT.